This TCR beta chain was retrieved from a study of early T cells in non-severe SARS-CoV-2 infection. Study context: Sequencing of unsorted whole blood was done on bulk RNA, leaving chains unpaired. Broader study findings: Anti-spike CD8 responses were favored by VDJdb matching, which missed private and CD4 specificities.

Germline CDR1 and CDR2: SQVTM and ANQGSEA. The CDR3 is 13 residues long. V gave up 3 bases and J gave up 5 bases, with 13 bases separating them. In regard to this clonotype: As yet, its antigen is unknown.

Unique molecular identifiers (one per individual cDNA molecule) were attached. TCRdb re-analysed the 5' RACE reads in MiXCR, keeping a single row per CDR3 protein. This table has 70,000 to 75,000 distinct CDR3 sequences, around 12% appearing once. The origin of this receptor is an adult who was a healthcare worker with PCR-confirmed SARS-CoV-2 infection or an uninfected control (not recorded which). The rearrangement uses TRBV29-1 and TRBJ1-1; possible D gene TRBD1, 5 bases. Specimen: whole blood. Here the CDR3 reads CSVERGARTEAFF. CDR3 DNA: TGCAGCGTTGAGCGCGGGGCCCGGACTGAAGCTTTCTTT.